These 28 T cell receptor beta chains were sequenced from one sample in a study of chemoradiotherapy in HPV16-positive cancers. This table comes from immunoSEQ multiplex PCR, and its TCRdb copy is limited to in-frame clones, with some not included. Here the sample spans fewer than 40,000 clones, 92% being singletons. Sequences were derived from blood, sampled from a patient who underwent chemoradiotherapy. These receptor sequences come from a human donor with HPV-associated anogenital cancer.

In this sample, this clone turned up once. The chain employs TRBV6-4 and TRBJ1-3; possible D gene TRBD1, 5 bases. Germline V gene data show CDR1 as MRHNA and CDR2 as SNTAGT. V was pared by 6 bases and J by 7 bases, with 13 bases between. This CDR3 comprises 13 residues. The CDR3 DNA follows: TGTGCCAGCAGGGAGACAGCTCGGAACACCATATATTTT. It yields the protein CASRETARNTIYF.

The chain has TRBV5-1 and TRBJ2-7; D remains unclear. Germline CDR1 and CDR2: SGHRS and YFSETQ. Trimming pared 0 bases from V and 9 bases from J, leaving 13 bases between. The CDR3 contains 13 residues. DNA of the CDR3: TGCGCCAGCAGCTTGGCCCAAACGGATAGGCAGTACTTC. It is translated as CASSLAQTDRQYF.

V and J are TRBV18 and TRBJ2-1, with 9 positions matching TRBD2. V was pared by 2 bases and J by 5 bases, with 10 bases of the junction left unmatched. The length of the CDR3 is 17 residues. Germline V gene sequence: CDR1 KGHSH, CDR2 LQKENI. The CDR3 region is CASSPGHLAGQDNEQFF. The CDR3 nucleotides are TGTGCCAGCTCACCAGGCCATCTAGCGGGGCAAGACAATGAGCAGTTCTTC.

This clone has just a few counts. V gene TRBV15 combines with J gene TRBJ1-1; D gene unclear. The CDR3 has 16 amino acids. CDR1 and CDR2 (germline): LNHNV, YYDKDF (reference sequence). The V end was cut by 3 bases, the J end by 2 bases, with 16 bases between. Here the CDR3 DNA reads TGTGCCACCAGCAGCCCCCAGACACTGGGCAACACTGAAGCTTTCTTT. This encodes CATSSPQTLGNTEAFF.

The V gene is TRBV7-3, the J gene TRBJ2-5; no firm D call. Per the germline V gene, CDR1 is SGHTA and CDR2 is FQGTGA. V dropped 3 bases and J dropped 3 bases, with 8 bases sitting between them. This CDR3 is 13 amino acids long. The CDR3 DNA follows: TGTGCCAGCAGCTTCCGCCCGGAAGAGACCCAGTACTTC. Amino acids: CASSFRPEETQYF.

This clone came up once. The rearrangement uses TRBV5-1 and TRBJ1-2; D unclear. Between the trimmed V and J ends, which lost 2 bases and 5 bases, there was a span of 10 bases. Germline V lookup: CDR1 SGHRS, CDR2 YFSETQ. The CDR3 runs to 13 residues. CDR3 amino acids: CASSFATGYGYTF. DNA for the CDR3: TGCGCCAGCAGCTTCGCGACCGGGTATGGCTACACCTTC.

The rearrangement links TRBV10-3 to TRBJ1-4; 12 positions agree with TRBD1. V shed 3 bases and J 7 bases; nucleotides not matched to a gene: 6. Looked up from germline, CDR1 is ENHRY and CDR2 is SYGVKD. The length of the CDR3 is 16 residues. CDR3 DNA sequence: TGTGCCATCAGTGACGGGACAGGGGGCGCTCGTGAAAAACTGTTTTTT. Amino acid sequence: CAISDGTGGAREKLFF.

This clone came up once. The rearrangement joins TRBV6-6 to TRBJ1-5; no firm D call. Trimming took 5 bases from V and 6 from J, leaving 8 bases between them. This CDR3 has 12 amino acids. The germline CDR1 and CDR2 sequences are MNHNY and SVGAGI (reference sequence). CDR3: CASSPPRQPQHF. DNA for the CDR3: TGTGCCAGCAGTCCCCCGCGTCAGCCCCAGCATTTT.

V usage is TRBV28 and J usage is TRBJ1-3; D gene uncertain. Germline values: CDR1 MDHEN, CDR2 SYDVKM. This CDR3 has 17 amino acids. V was cut by 1 base and J by 0 bases, with 13 bases left in between. CDR3 sequence (DNA): TGTGCCAGCAGTTTATCGGCAGGCGCAATCTCTGGAAACACCATATATTTT. It encodes CASSLSAGAISGNTIYF.

The chain has TRBV6-1 and TRBJ1-4; D remains ambiguous. The V end lost 7 bases, the J end lost 7 bases, and 10 bases lay between the germline ends. The CDR3 sequence is 12 residues long. Per germline, CDR1 MNHNS and CDR2 SASEGT. The CDR3 DNA follows: TGTGCCAGCACCCTTATGGGTGAAAAACTGTTTTTT. Its protein is CASTLMGEKLFF.

This chain joins TRBV5-1 and TRBJ2-7; either TRBD1 or TRBD2 may fit D (5 bases each). This CDR3 is built from 13 residues. V lost 3 bases and J 1 base, leaving 8 bases between the germline ends. CDR1 and CDR2 (germline): SGHRS, YFSETQ. The CDR3 spells CASSWDGSYEQYF. In nucleotides, the CDR3 is TGCGCCAGCAGCTGGGACGGGTCCTACGAGCAGTACTTC. Variable domain in full (rest from reference TRBV5-1 and TRBJ2-7): KAGVTQTPRYLIKTRGQQVTLSCSPISGHRSVSWYQQTPGQGLQFLFEYFSETQRNKGNFPGRFSGRQFSNSRSEMNVSTLELGDSALYLCASSWDGSYEQYFGPGTRLTVT.

The rearrangement uses TRBV27 and TRBJ2-3; D possibly corresponds to TRBD1 (6 bases). V was cut by 4 bases and J by 0 bases, with 8 bases left in between. The CDR3 length is 14 residues. Germline lookup yields CDR1 MNHEY and CDR2 SMNVEV (reference sequence). The CDR3 region is CASSSTGSTDTQYF. In nucleotides, the CDR3 is TGTGCCAGCAGTTCAACAGGGAGCACAGATACGCAGTATTTT.

J is TRBJ1-1 and V is TRBV28; 11 bases align to TRBD1. The CDR3 covers 17 residues. CDR1 and CDR2 (germline): MDHEN, SYDVKM. The J segment lost 2 bases and the V segment lost 8 bases, leaving 13 bases of the junction unmatched. CDR3 DNA sequence: TGTGCCAGCCGCAGACCGGGACAGGGGGGCCTTAACACTGAAGCTTTCTTT. It translates to CASRRPGQGGLNTEAFF.

The genes are TRBV6-6 and TRBJ1-5; D gene unclear. CDR1 and CDR2 from the germline V gene are MNHNY and SVGAGI (reference sequence). V was clipped by 4 bases and J by 6 bases, with 7 bases between them. The length of the CDR3 is 12 residues. The CDR3 region is CASSSPPQPQHF. The CDR3 nucleotides are TGTGCCAGCAGTTCGCCCCCTCAGCCCCAGCATTTT.

This chain uses TRBV4-1 with TRBJ1-1; D gene unclear. Germline CDR1 and CDR2: MGHRA and YSYEKL. V was cut by 0 bases and J by 5 bases, with 7 bases left in between. The CDR3 consists of 13 residues. The CDR3 region has the DNA TGCGCCAGCAGCCAAGACGGGAGAACTGAAGCTTTCTTT. Translation: CASSQDGRTEAFF.

This clone has only a few counts. This chain joins TRBV7-9 and TRBJ1-4; D is possibly TRBD1 (6 bases). There are 14 residues in the CDR3. Trimming pared 5 bases from V and 10 bases from J, leaving 17 bases between. Germline lookup yields CDR1 SEHNR and CDR2 FQNEAQ (reference sequence). The CDR3 DNA follows: TGTGCCAGCAGCCCTGTGGGGACAACGGGAAAACTGTTTTTT. It specifies CASSPVGTTGKLFF.

The V gene is TRBV2, the J gene TRBJ1-2; the D is unclear. Per the germline V gene, CDR1 is SNHLY and CDR2 is FYNNEI. The V and J ends lost 6 bases and 6 bases respectively, with 14 bases between them. This CDR3 region has 13 residues. CDR3 in DNA: TGTGCCAGCAGCGCGGCGGGGTGGGATGGCTACACCTTC. Translating gives CASSAAGWDGYTF.

This rearrangement joins TRBV19 to TRBJ2-1; possibly TRBD1 or TRBD2 for D (6 bases each). The V and J ends lost 5 bases and 7 bases respectively, with 15 bases between them. This CDR3 spans 14 amino acids. Germline CDR1 reads LNHDA; CDR2 reads SQIVND (reference sequence). The CDR3 nucleotides are TGTGCCAGTAGTTTGGGGGGCAAACTAAATGAGCAGTTCTTC. It translates to CASSLGGKLNEQFF. The complete variable domain, with remaining parts taken from reference TRBV19 and TRBJ2-1, reads DGGITQSPKYLFRKEGQNVTLSCEQNLNHDAMYWYRQDPGQGLRLIYYSQIVNDFQKGDIAEGYSVSREKKESFPLTVTSAQKNPTAFYLCASSLGGKLNEQFFGPGTRLTVL.

This chain links TRBV11-3 with TRBJ2-2, with D perhaps TRBD2 (6 bases). This CDR3 is 14 amino acids long. Trimming stripped 5 bases from V and 7 bases from J, with 14 bases between. Germline lookup yields CDR1 SGHNT and CDR2 YENEEA. CDR3 DNA sequence: TGTGCCAGCAGCGAAACAACGCGGGGCGGGGAGCTGTTTTTT. Protein product: CASSETTRGGELFF.

There are a few counts of this clone. The chain has TRBV5-6 and TRBJ1-2; D remains ambiguous. The V gene lost 4 bases and the J gene lost 3 bases, with 13 bases spanning the gap. Germline values: CDR1 SGHDT, CDR2 YYEEEE. This CDR3 comprises 14 residues. CDR3 in amino acids: CASSLMPNDYGYTF. The DNA for the CDR3 is TGTGCCAGCAGCCTAATGCCTAATGACTATGGCTACACCTTC.

The rearrangement uses TRBV18 and TRBJ1-2; D gene uncertain. The germline gives CDR1 KGHSH, CDR2 LQKENI. V was shortened by 3 bases and J by 4 bases, with 9 bases between the two germline ends. This CDR3 is 13 amino acids long. The CDR3 loop is CASSPGYSYGYTF. The DNA for the CDR3 is TGTGCCAGCTCACCTGGGTACAGCTATGGCTACACCTTC.

The chain employs TRBV7-9 and TRBJ1-2; unclear D gene. CDR3 size: 15 residues. Germline CDR1 is SEHNR and CDR2 is FQNEAQ (reference sequence). V shed 5 bases and J shed 8 bases, with 21 bases lying between them. CDR3 sequence reads: CASSIGATPETGYTF. The CDR3 DNA is TGTGCCAGCAGCATTGGAGCGACCCCAGAGACGGGCTACACCTTC.

The rearrangement joins TRBV5-4 to TRBJ2-1; TRBD2 agrees at 13 bases. V gave up 3 bases and J gave up 9 bases; unmatched junction bases: 6. This CDR3 has 15 residues. Per germline, CDR1 SGHNT and CDR2 YYREEE (reference sequence). The CDR3 loop reads CASSWSTSGRGEQFF. CDR3 coding DNA: TGTGCCAGCAGCTGGAGCACTAGCGGGAGGGGTGAGCAGTTCTTC.

The chain links TRBV7-9 to TRBJ2-3; D is unclear. The CDR3 loop spans 12 amino acids. V lost 4 bases and J 4 bases, leaving 6 bases between the germline ends. Germline CDR1 and CDR2: SEHNR and FQNEAQ (reference sequence). The CDR3 is CASSSPADTQYF. The CDR3 DNA sequence: TGTGCCAGCAGCTCTCCAGCAGATACGCAGTATTTT.

V usage is TRBV6-1 and J usage is TRBJ2-7; D gene ambiguous. The CDR3 sequence is 12 residues long. Trimming cost V 6 bases and J 2 bases, with 8 bases left between them. Germline V CDR1 and CDR2: MNHNS, SASEGT. CDR3 sequence reads: CASRGSAYEQYF. CDR3 bases: TGTGCCAGCAGGGGGTCGGCCTACGAGCAGTACTTC.

The rearrangement uses TRBV2 and TRBJ2-1, with TRBD2 matching over 10 bases. There are 15 residues in the CDR3. Germline loops: CDR1 SNHLY, CDR2 FYNNEI. J lost 7 bases, V lost 3 bases, and 6 bases had no gene match. This CDR3 is CASSDRLAGENEQFF. In DNA form, the CDR3 reads TGTGCCAGCAGTGATCGGCTAGCGGGGGAGAATGAGCAGTTCTTC.

The chain couples TRBV11-2 to TRBJ1-6; D ambiguous. From germline, CDR1 is SGHAT and CDR2 FQNNGV. CDR3 length equals 14 residues. Deletions cut 2 bases from V and 7 bases from J, with 9 bases between. CDR3 coding DNA: TGTGCCAGCAGCTTACTGAGGGAGAATTCACCCCTCCACTTT. It specifies CASSLLRENSPLHF. The whole variable domain, remainder taken from reference TRBV11-2 and TRBJ1-6, is EAGVAQSPRYKIIEKRQSVAFWCNPISGHATLYWYQQILGQGPKLLIQFQNNGVVDDSQLPKDRFSAERLKGVDSTLKIQPAKLEDSAVYLCASSLLRENSPLHFGNGTRLTVT.

The V gene is TRBV9, the J gene TRBJ2-1; 11 bases line up with TRBD2. J gave up 9 bases and V 3 bases, and 8 bases lay outside the gene matches. Germline V gives CDR1 SGDLS, CDR2 YYNGEE. This CDR3 is 15 amino acids long. This CDR3 reads CASSGTSGGVGEQFF. The CDR3 bases are TGTGCCAGCAGCGGTACTAGCGGGGGAGTTGGTGAGCAGTTCTTC.